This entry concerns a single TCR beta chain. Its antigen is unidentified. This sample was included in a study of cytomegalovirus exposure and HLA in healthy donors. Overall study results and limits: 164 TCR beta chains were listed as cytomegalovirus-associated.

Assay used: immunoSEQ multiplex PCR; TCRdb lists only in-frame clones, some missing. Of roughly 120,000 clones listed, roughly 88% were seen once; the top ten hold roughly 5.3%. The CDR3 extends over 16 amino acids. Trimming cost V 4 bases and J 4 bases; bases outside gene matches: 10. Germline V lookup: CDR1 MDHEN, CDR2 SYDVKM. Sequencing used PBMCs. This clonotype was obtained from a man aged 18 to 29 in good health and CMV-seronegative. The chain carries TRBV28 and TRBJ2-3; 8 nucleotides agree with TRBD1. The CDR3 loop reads CASSSLQGARADTQYF. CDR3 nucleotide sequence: TGTGCCAGCAGTTCCCTTCAGGGGGCGCGAGCAGATACGCAGTATTTT.